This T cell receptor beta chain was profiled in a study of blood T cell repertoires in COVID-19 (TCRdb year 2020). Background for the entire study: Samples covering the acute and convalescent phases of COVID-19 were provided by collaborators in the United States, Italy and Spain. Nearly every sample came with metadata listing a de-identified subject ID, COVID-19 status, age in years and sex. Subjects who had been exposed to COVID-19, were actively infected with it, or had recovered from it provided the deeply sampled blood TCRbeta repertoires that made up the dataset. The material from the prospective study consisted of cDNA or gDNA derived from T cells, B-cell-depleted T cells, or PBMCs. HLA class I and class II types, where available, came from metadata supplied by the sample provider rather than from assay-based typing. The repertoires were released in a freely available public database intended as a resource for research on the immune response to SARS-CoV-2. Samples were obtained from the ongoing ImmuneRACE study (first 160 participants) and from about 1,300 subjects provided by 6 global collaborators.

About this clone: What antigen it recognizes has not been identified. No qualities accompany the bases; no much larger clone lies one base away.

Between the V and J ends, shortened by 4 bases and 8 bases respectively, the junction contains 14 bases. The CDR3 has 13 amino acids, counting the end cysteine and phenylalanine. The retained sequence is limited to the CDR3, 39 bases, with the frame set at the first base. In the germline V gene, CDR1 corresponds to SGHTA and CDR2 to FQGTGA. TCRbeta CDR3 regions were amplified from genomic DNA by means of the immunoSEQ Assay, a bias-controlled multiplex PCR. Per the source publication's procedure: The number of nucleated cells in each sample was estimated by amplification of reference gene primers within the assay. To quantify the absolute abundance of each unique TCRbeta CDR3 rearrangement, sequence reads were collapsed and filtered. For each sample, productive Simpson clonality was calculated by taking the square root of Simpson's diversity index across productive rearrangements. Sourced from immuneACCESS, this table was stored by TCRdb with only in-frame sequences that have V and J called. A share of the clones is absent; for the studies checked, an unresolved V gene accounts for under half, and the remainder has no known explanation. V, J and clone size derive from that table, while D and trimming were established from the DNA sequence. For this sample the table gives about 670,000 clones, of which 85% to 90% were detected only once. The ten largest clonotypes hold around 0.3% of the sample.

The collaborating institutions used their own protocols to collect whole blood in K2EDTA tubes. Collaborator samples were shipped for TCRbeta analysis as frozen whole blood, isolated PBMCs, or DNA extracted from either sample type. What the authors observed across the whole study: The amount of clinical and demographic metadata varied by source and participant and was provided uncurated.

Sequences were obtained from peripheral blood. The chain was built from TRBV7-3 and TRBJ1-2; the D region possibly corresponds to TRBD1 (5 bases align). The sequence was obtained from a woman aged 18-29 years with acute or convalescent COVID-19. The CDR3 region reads CASSSRGGSGYTF. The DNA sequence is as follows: TGTGCCAGCAGCTCTCGCGGGGGATCAGGCTACACCTTC.